This T cell receptor beta chain was identified in a study of PD-1 blockade in classical Hodgkin lymphoma. Study summary: Intravenous nivolumab at 3 mg/kg was given to patients every 2 weeks.

Time point reported: cycle 4 day 1 (C4D1), after less than 7 weeks of nivolumab. In every patient, relapse followed autologous stem cell transplantation, while exposure to brentuximab vedotin differed. After PBMCs were thawed, their CD8+ T cells were isolated by magnetic negative selection. Profiled with immunoSEQ multiplex PCR; TCRdb holds only in-frame clones, not every one. The sample consists of around 21,000 clones, 88% of them appearing once. CDR1 is SGHDN and CDR2 is FVKESK in the germline V gene. CDR3 length: 15 residues. After removal of 0 bases from V and 5 bases from J, the junction contained 3 bases not matched to a gene.

The J gene is TRBJ2-2, the V gene TRBV14, with TRBD1 matching over 7 bases. This clonotype was sampled from a human donor with classical Hodgkin lymphoma. The sequenced sample was CD8+ T cells from blood, obtained before the fourth cycle of nivolumab. CDR3 coding DNA: TGTGCCAGCAGCCAAGACCCAGGGGGAACCGGGGAGCTGTTTTTT. Its translation: CASSQDPGGTGELFF. The whole variable domain, remainder taken from reference TRBV14 and TRBJ2-2, is EAGVTQFPSHSVIEKGQTVTLRCDPISGHDNLYWYRRVMGKEIKFLLHFVKESKQDESGMPNNRFLAERTGGTYSTLKVQPAELEDSGVYFCASSQDPGGTGELFFGEGSRLTVL.